This TCR beta chain was documented in a study of CD8+ T cells in alopecia areata. A word on this clone: The antigen is undetermined.

Study-level points and caveats: Affected scalp, especially in alopecia totalis/universalis, had a higher clonality than normal scalp did.

Isolated RNA was reverse transcribed into cDNA used as the sequencing template. Sequencing used immunoSEQ multiplex PCR; TCRdb keeps in-frame clones, though not all of them. The data hold 170,000 or so clones, with about 48% observed a single time. The CDR3 is 16 amino acids. Trimming shortened V by 0 bases and J by 1 base, and 10 bases separated the two germline ends. Germline V gives CDR1 LGHNA, CDR2 YSLEER. This sample's treatment: oral pan-JAK inhibitor, 5-10 mg twice daily. The receptor was derived from a human donor with alopecia areata. The source material was CD8+ T cells sorted from blood, sampled at week 24, from a patient treated with tofacitinib. The chain combines TRBV4-3 with TRBJ2-1, with D tentatively TRBD1 (5 bases). The CDR3 region is CASSQDFPGSYNEQFF. In nucleotides, the CDR3 is TGCGCCAGCAGCCAAGATTTCCCAGGGTCCTACAATGAGCAGTTCTTC.